This T cell receptor beta chain comes out of a study of shared clonotypes between healthy human individuals. Only in-frame clones appear in the TCRdb table, and some are missing; sequencing was by immunoSEQ multiplex PCR. This table has roughly 570,000 clones, 95% to 98% appearing once. General observations from the study: On the whole, naive subsets had larger estimated richness than memory subsets had.

The naive CD8 subset, CD45RO-negative cells positively selected for CCR7, excluded terminally differentiated effector memory CD45RA+ cells. Germline assignment: CDR1 SGHKS and CDR2 YYEKEE (reference sequence). Deletions cut 3 bases from V and 1 base from J, with 7 bases between. The CDR3 consists of 13 residues. Concerning this clone: As yet, its antigen is unknown.

This receptor was obtained from a man under 40 in good health. The rearrangement joins TRBV5-5 to TRBJ2-5; maybe TRBD1 (5 bases). The source material was naive CD8+ T cells sorted from blood. CDR3 bases: TGTGCCAGCAGCTGGGGCAGCCAAGAGACCCAGTACTTC. It specifies CASSWGSQETQYF.